This is a list of T cell receptor beta chains from one sample in a study of blood T cell repertoires in COVID-19. Repertoires were generated with immunoSEQ multiplex PCR, while TCRdb's copy carries only in-frame clones and drops some. Of about 56,000 clones listed, roughly 89% were seen once; the top ten hold more than 40%. Sequencing was done on a sample of peripheral blood. Receptor source: a woman aged 55-70 years with COVID-19, enrolled during active disease. The CDR3 runs from the conserved cysteine through the conserved F or W. The D gene is left open where the match is weak. Not every row has a clone size; where given, it reads once, few, many or a size class.

d_call,clone_size,v_call,cdr3_length,j_call,cdr3_aa,cdr3_nt
TRBD1,-,TRBV7-2,16,TRBJ2-7,CASSLNRGLGVNEQYF,TGTGCCAGCAGCTTAAACAGGGGGCTAGGTGTCAACGAGCAGTACTTC
TRBD1,-,TRBV7-9,17,TRBJ1-6,CASSLATGVSYNSPLHF,TGTGCCAGCAGCTTAGCCACAGGGGTGTCCTATAATTCACCCCTCCACTTT
-,-,TRBV27,14,TRBJ1-1,CASRSGGMNTEAFF,TGTGCCAGCAGGTCGGGGGGCATGAACACTGAAGCTTTCTTT
-,-,TRBV7-8,13,TRBJ1-4,CASSLEGGEKLFF,TGTGCCAGCAGCTTAGAGGGGGGGGAAAAACTGTTTTTT
TRBD1,-,TRBV6-5,14,TRBJ2-7,CASSYQGANYEQYF,TGTGCCAGCAGTTACCAGGGGGCAAACTACGAGCAGTACTTC
-,-,TRBV19,14,TRBJ2-7,CASRKGQGFHEQYF,TGTGCCAGTAGAAAGGGGCAGGGTTTCCACGAGCAGTACTTC
-,-,TRBV9,15,TRBJ2-1,CASSLSGLRMNEQFF,TGTGCCAGCAGCCTATCGGGACTCCGCATGAATGAGCAGTTCTTC
-,-,TRBV7-2,16,TRBJ2-7,CASSLQAQDNPYEQYF,TGTGCCAGCAGCTTACAAGCGCAGGACAACCCCTACGAGCAGTACTTC
-,-,TRBV5-4,15,TRBJ2-2,CASSLGLQNTGELFF,TGTGCCAGCAGCCTGGGACTCCAGAACACCGGGGAGCTGTTTTTT
TRBD1,once,TRBV4-3,15,TRBJ1-1,CASSQVQTGATEAFF,TGCGCCAGCAGCCAAGTACAGACAGGGGCCACTGAAGCTTTCTTT
TRBD2,-,TRBV19,17,TRBJ2-1,CASSTRTSGGAGNEQFF,TGTGCCAGTAGTACCAGGACTAGCGGGGGGGCCGGAAATGAGCAGTTCTTC
TRBD2,-,TRBV7-9,14,TRBJ2-3,CASSYGLEGDTQYF,TGTGCCAGCAGCTATGGACTAGAAGGTGATACGCAGTATTTT
-,-,TRBV3-1/TRBV3-2,15,TRBJ2-1,CASSQGGSVHNEQFF,TGTGCCAGCAGCCAAGGTGGTAGCGTGCACAATGAGCAGTTCTTC
TRBD2,-,TRBV7-2,16,TRBJ2-3,CASSPGTSGITDTQYF,TGTGCCAGCAGCCCCGGGACTAGCGGGATCACAGATACGCAGTATTTT
-,-,TRBV10-3,12,TRBJ2-7,CAISEGGYEQYF,TGTGCCATCAGTGAAGGAGGGTACGAGCAGTACTTC